This T cell receptor beta chain was identified in a study of OX40 agonist ivuxolimab in advanced cancers. Study-level information: Dosing consisted of intravenous ivuxolimab at 0.01 to 10 mg/kg every 2 weeks. Partial responses were achieved by three patients, of whom one had hepatocellular carcinoma and two had cutaneous melanoma.

There are a few counts of this clone. Its cognate antigen is unknown. Findings of the study overall: CD4+ and CD8+ blood T cells expanded clonally by week 6 at 0.1 to 3.0 mg/kg.

Repertoires were generated with immunoSEQ multiplex PCR, while TCRdb's copy carries only in-frame clones and drops some. The sample shows 30,000 or so clones, about 88% of them seen only once. The sample in question was CD4+ or CD8+ T cells sorted from blood, obtained in a trial of the OX40 agonist ivuxolimab. The clonotype was recovered from an adult with an advanced solid tumor such as melanoma, head and neck, liver or kidney cancer.

This chain's CDR3 is CASRTGEYNEQFF. CDR3 bases: TGTGCCAGCAGGACGGGGGAATACAATGAGCAGTTCTTC. The gene calls are TRBV7-9 and TRBJ2-1; tentative D call: TRBD2 (6 bases). This CDR3 has 13 residues. Per the germline V gene, CDR1 is SEHNR and CDR2 is FQNEAQ (reference sequence). V gave up 6 bases and J gave up 4 bases, with 10 bases separating them.